This record covers a single T cell receptor beta chain. In the original analysis: Reference gene primer amplification yielded estimated nucleated cell counts. The repertoire was sequenced with immunoSEQ multiplex PCR; TCRdb's copy has only in-frame clones and lacks some. That table furnishes V, J and clone size, whereas the DNA furnished D and trimming. Of under 150,000 clones detected, over 80% appear once; the ten largest clones hold more than 9.5%. The source of the sample is a study of blood T cell repertoires in COVID-19. Study summary: Samples came from the United States, Italy and Spain, spanning acute and convalescent COVID-19. From T cells, B-cell-depleted T cells, or PBMCs came the material, which was cDNA or gDNA.

The CDR3 totals 15 residues. Germline V gene lookup returns CDR1 KGHSH and CDR2 LQKENI. V lost 1 base, J lost 4 bases, and 14 bases lay in between. V is TRBV18 and J is TRBJ2-7, with D possibly being TRBD2 (7 bases). The sample was peripheral blood. The clonotype comes from a man in his forties or fifties with active or convalescent COVID-19. CDR3 coding DNA: TGTGCCAGCTCACCACGGTCACAGGGAGGGTACGAGCAGTACTTC. Encoded protein: CASSPRSQGGYEQYF.